Listed here are 7 T cell receptor beta chains from one sample, sequenced in a study of blood T cell repertoires in COVID-19 (dated by TCRdb to 2019 to 2021). The method was the immunoSEQ multiplex PCR assay. TCRdb retrieved this table from immuneACCESS and kept in-frame rearrangements only. Not all clones are present; in checked studies, unresolved V genes account for under half, and no reason is known for the remainder. This sample gives about 73,000 clones in total; approximately 80% of them show up just once. The top ten hold 6% to 7% of the sample. Sequencing was performed on peripheral blood. These TCRs come from a woman aged 60-70 years with acute or convalescent COVID-19.

The rearrangement joins TRBV4-1 to TRBJ2-1, with TRBD2 matching over 12 bases. The V segment lost 3 bases and the J segment 4 bases; nucleotides outside the gene matches: 4. CDR3 length: 16 amino acids. Per the germline V gene, CDR1 is MGHRA and CDR2 is YSYEKL. DNA for the CDR3: TGCGCCAGCAGCCAGCGACTAGCGGGGGTATACAATGAGCAGTTCTTC. Its protein is CASSQRLAGVYNEQFF.

V gene TRBV5-4 combines with J gene TRBJ1-1; tentatively, D is TRBD1 (5 bases). Trimming took off 0 bases at V and 1 base at J, with 7 bases between the two ends. This CDR3 spans 14 amino acids. Germline CDR1 and CDR2: SGHNT and YYREEE (reference sequence). The CDR3 reads CASSLAGKNTEAFF. In nucleotides, the CDR3 is TGTGCCAGCAGCTTGGCAGGGAAGAACACTGAAGCTTTCTTT. Full variable domain (rest looked up from reference TRBV5-4 and TRBJ1-1): ETGVTQSPTHLIKTRGQQVTLRCSSQSGHNTVSWYQQALGQGPQFIFQYYREEENGRGNFPPRFSGLQFPNYSSELNVNALELDDSALYLCASSLAGKNTEAFFGQGTRLTVV.

CDR3 amino acids: CASSIGREAFF. CDR3 DNA: TGTGCCAGTAGTATTGGCCGTGAAGCTTTCTTT. J is TRBJ1-1 and V is TRBV19; D is undetermined. Per germline, CDR1 LNHDA and CDR2 SQIVND (reference sequence). V lost 3 bases, J lost 7 bases, and 6 bases lay in between. The CDR3 runs to 11 residues. Supplemented by reference TRBV19 and TRBJ1-1, the full variable domain reads DGGITQSPKYLFRKEGQNVTLSCEQNLNHDAMYWYRQDPGQGLRLIYYSQIVNDFQKGDIAEGYSVSREKKESFPLTVTSAQKNPTAFYLCASSIGREAFFGQGTRLTVV.

This chain links TRBV2 with TRBJ2-1; TRBD2 matches 10 bases. The CDR3 consists of 15 residues. Per the germline V gene, CDR1 is SNHLY and CDR2 is FYNNEI. Unmatched junction bases numbered 8, after V lost 5 bases and J lost 7 bases. In nucleotides, the CDR3 is TGTGCCAGCAGTAAGGAGCGGGGGGGCGATAATGAGCAGTTCTTC. It yields the protein CASSKERGGDNEQFF.

This chain connects TRBV9 to TRBJ2-7; the match to TRBD1 covers 8 bases. The CDR3 sequence is 15 residues long. The J segment lost 5 bases and the V segment lost 1 base, leaving 8 bases of the junction unmatched. Germline V lookup: CDR1 SGDLS, CDR2 YYNGEE. Here the CDR3 DNA reads TGTGCCAGCAGCGTATCGGGCAGGGGGCTGAACGAGCAGTACTTC. The encoded protein is CASSVSGRGLNEQYF.

J is TRBJ1-6 and V is TRBV18, with TRBD1 matching over 7 bases. Trimming took 0 bases from V and 6 from J; bases not matched to a gene: 8. This CDR3 comprises 17 residues. Germline CDR1 reads KGHSH; CDR2 reads LQKENI. The CDR3 bases are TGTGCCAGCTCACCACCCCAGGGGGGCGGTAGTAATTCACCCCTCCACTTT. It codes for CASSPPQGGGSNSPLHF.

This clone was seen only a few times. This sequence joins TRBV19 and TRBJ1-1; D unresolved. The CDR3 has 16 amino acids. V was trimmed by 2 bases and J by 0 bases, leaving 13 bases between them. Germline assignment: CDR1 LNHDA and CDR2 SQIVND (reference sequence). CDR3 coding DNA: TGTGCCAGTAGTATAATGGGGAGTGGGATGAACACTGAAGCTTTCTTT. Residues: CASSIMGSGMNTEAFF.